The 21 T cell receptor beta chains presented below share a single source sample, sequenced in a study of T cell repertoires in cytomegalovirus infection. Each CDR3 protein gets one entry after TCRdb re-called the reads with MiXCR. The sample includes 500,000 to 600,000 distinct CDR3 sequences, approximately 15% of them seen just once. Sequencing was performed on CD8+ T cells from PBMCs. The receptors shown here come from a human donor in good health (CMV status not recorded). Some clones in this sample may be carry-over from other donors' samples.

This clonotype has ten or more counts. J is TRBJ2-7 and V is TRBV7-9; no reliable D call. Between the trimmed V and J ends, which lost 2 bases and 1 base, there was a span of 12 bases. Germline values: CDR1 SEHNR, CDR2 FQNEAQ (reference sequence). The CDR3 covers 15 residues. CDR3 coding DNA: TGTGCCAGCAGCTTAATCACAACGGCGTCCTACGAGCAGTACTTC. Its protein is CASSLITTASYEQYF. Using reference TRBV7-9 and TRBJ2-7 for the parts outside the CDR3, the full variable domain is DTGVSQNPRHKITKRGQNVTFRCDPISEHNRLYWYRQTLGQGPEFLTYFQNEAQLEKSRLLSDRFSAERPKGSFSTLEIQRTEQGDSAMYLCASSLITTASYEQYFGPGTRLTVT.

This clonotype has a count of ten or more. The chain uses TRBV7-8 and TRBJ2-1; TRBD2 might be the D (5 bases). With 1 base removed from V and 0 bases from J, the gap between germline ends came to 10 bases. Germline V lookup: CDR1 SGHVS, CDR2 FQNEAQ. This CDR3 contains 16 residues. The CDR3 DNA reads TGTGCCAGCAGCTTAGGGAGTGGGAGCTCCTACAATGAGCAGTTCTTC. Protein sequence: CASSLGSGSSYNEQFF.

Note on this clonotype: A much larger clone differs by one base, so this may be a read error. This chain uses TRBV9 with TRBJ1-5; TRBD1 is a possible D gene (5 bases). Between the trimmed V and J ends, which lost 3 bases and 0 bases, there was a span of 7 bases. Germline V gene data show CDR1 as SGDLS and CDR2 as YYNGEE. The CDR3 is 14 amino acids. As DNA, the CDR3 is TGTGCCAGCAGCGCGACAGATAGCAATCAGCCCCAGCATTTT. The encoded protein is CASSATDSNQPQHF.

This clonotype was counted a few times. The rearrangement joins TRBV7-9 to TRBJ2-2, with 10 bases lining up with TRBD1. The CDR3 sequence is 16 residues long. After removal of 6 bases from V and 6 bases from J, the junction contained 10 bases not matched to a gene. The germline CDR1 and CDR2 sequences are SEHNR and FQNEAQ (reference sequence). CDR3 nucleotide sequence: TGTGCCAGCAGACCCCTCGGGACAGGGGCAGCCGGGGAGCTGTTTTTT. Translation gives CASRPLGTGAAGELFF.

The rearrangement uses TRBV30 and TRBJ2-5, with 8 bases lining up with TRBD2. Trimming took 2 bases from V and 1 from J; bases not matched to a gene: 9. The CDR3 totals 16 residues. Germline V gives CDR1 GTSNPN, CDR2 SVGIG (reference sequence). The CDR3 loop is CAWSIWTGGIQETQYF. The CDR3, as DNA: TGTGCCTGGAGTATTTGGACGGGAGGGATCCAAGAGACCCAGTACTTC. Drawing the rest from reference TRBV30 and TRBJ2-5, the complete variable domain is SQTIHQWPATLVQPVGSPLSLECTVEGTSNPNLYWYRQAAGRGLQLLFYSVGIGQISSEVPQNLSASRPQDRQFILSSKKLLLSDSGFYLCAWSIWTGGIQETQYFGPGTRLLVL.

In its sample, this clonotype was seen many times. This chain connects TRBV11-2 to TRBJ2-6, with D possibly being TRBD1 (6 bases). Trimming removed 4 bases from V and 0 bases from J, with 19 bases in between. CDR1 is SGHAT and CDR2 is FQNNGV in the germline V gene. The CDR3 has 19 amino acids. The CDR3 region is CASSSPTGSASSGANVLTF. The CDR3 DNA sequence: TGTGCCAGCAGCTCCCCCACAGGGAGCGCCTCCTCTGGGGCCAACGTCCTGACTTTC.

The chain couples TRBV2 to TRBJ2-7; no firm D call. The V and J ends lost 7 bases and 5 bases respectively, with 6 bases between them. CDR3 size: 10 residues. The V gene's germline CDR1 is SNHLY and CDR2 FYNNEI. The CDR3 spells CASNTHEQYF. The CDR3 region has the DNA TGTGCCAGCAATACCCACGAGCAGTACTTC.

This clonotype was counted at least ten times. This chain links TRBV27 with TRBJ2-7; D perhaps matches TRBD1 (5 bases). The CDR3 spans 15 residues. V lost 2 bases and J lost 2, with 13 bases in between. In germline, CDR1 is MNHEY, CDR2 SMNVEV (reference sequence). As DNA, the CDR3 is TGTGCCAGCAGTTTAGGGGCAGATCCAACCTACGAGCAGTACTTC. Translation gives CASSLGADPTYEQYF.

This clonotype was seen a handful of times. J is TRBJ1-6 and V is TRBV12-3 or TRBV12-4; tentative D call: TRBD1 (5 bases). CDR3 length equals 18 residues. The V end was cut by 7 bases, the J end by 0 bases, with 19 bases between. DNA of the CDR3: TGTGCCAGCATTCCCTGGGGCAGGGCGGGCTCCTATAATTCACCCCTCCACTTT. Translating it yields CASIPWGRAGSYNSPLHF.

This clonotype was seen at least ten times. This chain uses TRBV4-1 with TRBJ1-5, with 7 nucleotides matching TRBD1. In germline, CDR1 is MGHRA, CDR2 YSYEKL. V gave up 4 bases and J gave up 4 bases; unmatched junction bases: 4. The CDR3 covers 14 residues. The CDR3 loop reads CASSPATGNQPQHF. The CDR3 coding sequence is TGCGCCAGCAGCCCCGCGACAGGGAATCAGCCCCAGCATTTT.

This clonotype was seen a few times. The chain combines TRBV6-2 or TRBV6-3 with TRBJ2-7; the D gene is possibly TRBD2 (5 bases). The CDR3 extends over 13 amino acids. CDR1 is MNHEY and CDR2 is SVGEGT in the germline V gene. V was cut by 0 bases and J by 7 bases, with 10 bases left in between. In nucleotides, the CDR3 is TGTGCCAGCAGTTACTCCTGGACGGGGGAGCAGTACTTC. Protein product: CASSYSWTGEQYF.

V gene TRBV10-3 combines with J gene TRBJ2-5; D gene ambiguous. Germline values: CDR1 ENHRY, CDR2 SYGVKD. The CDR3 runs to 18 residues. V was clipped by 3 bases and J by 1 base, with 21 bases between them. The chain's CDR3 is CAISDTSPPARSQETQYF. The CDR3 region has the DNA TGTGCCATCAGTGACACCTCCCCCCCGGCGCGGAGCCAAGAGACCCAGTACTTC.

The J gene is TRBJ1-4, the V gene TRBV5-1; unclear D gene. This CDR3 region has 13 residues. V was clipped by 2 bases and J by 14 bases, with 16 bases between them. The germline V gene encodes CDR1 SGHRS and CDR2 YFSETQ. The CDR3 DNA reads TGCGCCAGCAGCTTTAACTTACCGGGCCCTCTGTTTTTT. Its translation is CASSFNLPGPLFF.

The CDR3 bases are TGCGCCAGCAGATTTTCGGACGGCCCTAACTCCTACAATGAGCAGTTCTTC. Residues: CASRFSDGPNSYNEQFF. The chain links TRBV5-1 to TRBJ2-1; D uncertain. Germline CDR1 and CDR2: SGHRS and YFSETQ. Trimming took off 5 bases at V and 0 bases at J, with 18 bases between the two ends. The CDR3 extends over 17 amino acids.

This clonotype has a handful of counts. This chain links TRBV27 with TRBJ2-2, with D maybe TRBD2 (6 bases). Trimming left V 2 bases short and J 5 bases short, with 15 bases between. From germline, CDR1 is MNHEY and CDR2 SMNVEV (reference sequence). The CDR3 has 16 residues. The CDR3, as DNA: TGTGCCAGCAGTTTAGTTCCTAGCGTGGGGACCGGGGAGCTGTTTTTT. Amino acids: CASSLVPSVGTGELFF.

This clonotype was observed a single time. The chain couples TRBV29-1 to TRBJ2-7, with unresolved D. Germline-derived CDR1 and CDR2 are SQVTM and ANQGSEA. There are 12 residues in the CDR3. Trimming shortened V by 1 base and J by 2 bases, and 6 bases separated the two germline ends. The DNA of the CDR3 is TGCAGCGTTGAAGGGCGCACCTACGAGCAGTACTTC. Translation: CSVEGRTYEQYF.

This sequence joins TRBV7-9 and TRBJ1-1; no firm D call. CDR1 is SEHNR and CDR2 is FQNEAQ in the germline V gene (reference sequence). The CDR3 has 12 amino acids. V was cut by 0 bases and J by 7 bases, with 6 bases left in between. In nucleotides, the CDR3 is TGTGCCAGCAGCTTAGCGTCAGGTGAAGCTTTCTTT. Translation: CASSLASGEAFF. The full variable domain, with the rest looked up from reference TRBV7-9 and TRBJ1-1, is DTGVSQNPRHKITKRGQNVTFRCDPISEHNRLYWYRQTLGQGPEFLTYFQNEAQLEKSRLLSDRFSAERPKGSFSTLEIQRTEQGDSAMYLCASSLASGEAFFGQGTRLTVV.

This clonotype was picked up a small number of times. The CDR3 DNA reads TGCGCCAGCAGCCAATCCACTCGGACGAATGAGCAGTTCTTC. It is translated as CASSQSTRTNEQFF. V gene TRBV4-1 combines with J gene TRBJ2-1, with unresolved D. V lost 2 bases and J lost 7, with 12 bases in between. Germline V CDR1 and CDR2: MGHRA, YSYEKL. The CDR3 is made up of 14 amino acids.

This clonotype was counted a single time. This sequence joins TRBV5-1 and TRBJ2-3; D is unresolved. V lost 0 bases, J lost 7 bases, and 12 bases lay in between. The CDR3 loop spans 14 amino acids. Germline-derived CDR1 and CDR2 are SGHRS and YFSETQ. The CDR3 protein is CASSLGPPPNTQYF. The CDR3 bases are TGCGCCAGCAGCTTGGGTCCCCCCCCTAATACGCAGTATTTT.

This clonotype appeared a few times. V and J are TRBV11-2 and TRBJ2-1, with a tentative D call TRBD2 (6 bases). V was clipped by 0 bases and J by 9 bases, with 9 bases between them. This CDR3 comprises 13 residues. Germline CDR1 reads SGHAT; CDR2 reads FQNNGV. The CDR3 is CASSLDGGTEQFF. In nucleotides, the CDR3 is TGTGCCAGCAGCTTAGACGGAGGGACTGAGCAGTTCTTC.

Only a few counts were recorded for this clonotype. This sequence joins TRBV19 and TRBJ1-1; D is unresolved. CDR1 is LNHDA, CDR2 SQIVND, per germline (reference sequence). Deletions cut 1 base from V and 4 bases from J, with 7 bases between. The CDR3 extends over 13 amino acids. The CDR3 spells CASSIGLSTEAFF. The CDR3 DNA reads TGTGCCAGTAGTATAGGTCTCAGCACTGAAGCTTTCTTT.